Shown below are 24 T cell receptor beta chains from a single sample sequenced in a study of regulatory T cells in long-lasting Graves disease (dated by TCRdb to the early 2020s). In light of the paper, this sample's time point label describes: newly diagnosed GD, antithyroid drugs for less than 3 months. For both TCR sequencing and RNA sequencing, RNA was extracted from PBMCs using TRIzol. The library was made by multiplex PCR. TCRdb names Illumina HiSeq 4000 as the instrument used. TCR beta libraries were built with iRepertoire HTBI primers and Arm-PCR amplification of CDR3 regions. TCRdb reran the public reads through fastp at Q25 and MiXCR, keeping productive beta chains. When rows share a CDR3 protein, they turn into one entry using the most common DNA and genes. For this sample the table gives some 460,000 distinct CDR3 sequences, of which 15% to 20% were detected only once. The ten largest clones represent more than 9% of the sample.

The data were also submitted as part of a second study, on T cells in Graves' hyperthyroidism and ophthalmopathy.

The sequenced sample was peripheral blood mononuclear cells (PBMCs), obtained at new diagnosis, from a patient treated with antithyroid drugs. These receptors were obtained from a middle-aged man with Graves disease. Donor details come from another sample of the same person, matched by shared clones.

V and J are TRBV9 and TRBJ2-7, with 11 bases matching TRBD1. The CDR3 totals 16 residues. CDR1 and CDR2 (germline): SGDLS, YYNGEE. V was pared by 3 bases and J by 7 bases, with 12 bases of the junction left unmatched. The CDR3 DNA follows: TGTGCCAGCAGCGCAGCCGGGACAGGGGGGATCGGGGAGCAGTACTTC. Protein sequence: CASSAAGTGGIGEQYF. Full variable domain (outside the CDR3, taken from reference TRBV9 and TRBJ2-7): DSGVTQTPKHLITATGQRVTLRCSPRSGDLSVYWYQQSLDQGLQFLIQYYNGEERAKGNILERFSAQQFPDLHSELNLSSLELGDSALYFCASSAAGTGGIGEQYFGPGTRLTVT.

This sequence joins TRBV7-9 and TRBJ2-7; maybe TRBD1 (5 bases). The CDR3 spans 14 residues. Germline V gene sequence: CDR1 SEHNR, CDR2 FQNEAQ (reference sequence). The ends were cut back, 1 base at V and 4 bases at J, with 11 bases in the middle. This CDR3 is CASSLGSGKYEQYF. DNA of the CDR3: TGTGCCAGCAGCTTAGGTTCAGGGAAATACGAGCAGTACTTC.

This clonotype showed up many times. This sequence joins TRBV30 and TRBJ2-4; D unclear. Germline loops: CDR1 GTSNPN, CDR2 SVGIG (reference sequence). Trimming removed 1 base from V and 5 bases from J, with 6 bases in between. The CDR3 extends over 12 amino acids. The CDR3 reads CAWSELQNIQYF. The CDR3 region has the DNA TGTGCCTGGAGTGAACTACAAAACATTCAGTACTTC.

Comment on this clonotype: An end of the junction does not agree with germline; a read error may underlie this. This chain uses TRBV6-4 with TRBJ2-7; the D call may be TRBD1 or TRBD2 (5 bases each). The CDR3 is made up of 15 amino acids. In germline, CDR1 is MRHNA, CDR2 SNTAGT. As DNA, the CDR3 is TGTGCCGGCAGTCTTGGGACGGGGATTTACTACGAGCAGTACTTC. It translates to CAGSLGTGIYYEQYF.

This clonotype was recorded many times. This sequence joins TRBV19 and TRBJ1-1; 10 bases fit TRBD1. V was pared by 5 bases and J by 5 bases, with 8 bases of the junction left unmatched. Germline V lookup: CDR1 LNHDA, CDR2 SQIVND (reference sequence). The CDR3 sequence is 15 residues long. The CDR3 DNA reads TGTGCCAGTAGTTTCGCCGGGACAGGGGTTACTGAAGCTTTCTTT. It yields the protein CASSFAGTGVTEAFF.

The V gene is TRBV12-3 or TRBV12-4, the J gene TRBJ2-3; D is perhaps TRBD2 (5 bases). The CDR3 has 12 amino acids. V was cut by 5 bases and J by 5 bases, with 8 bases left in between. The CDR3 sequence: CASSDYGDTQYF. The CDR3 DNA is TGTGCCAGCAGTGACTATGGAGATACGCAGTATTTT.

At least ten counts were recorded for this clonotype. The V and J genes are TRBV2 and TRBJ2-7; 8 positions match TRBD1. The CDR3 totals 14 residues. The germline gives CDR1 SNHLY, CDR2 FYNNEI. The ends lost 5 bases at V and 3 bases at J; junction bases unmatched: 6. The CDR3 region has the DNA TGTGCCAGCAGTCCGGGACAGGTGAACTACGAGCAGTACTTC. It encodes CASSPGQVNYEQYF.

As concerns this clonotype: With a much larger clone just one base away, this may be a read error. J is TRBJ1-1 and V is TRBV12-3 or TRBV12-4, with TRBD1 matching 7 bases. This CDR3 has 17 amino acids. CDR3: CAISESRLRQGNTEAFF. CDR3 in DNA: TGTGCCATCAGTGAGTCGAGGTTGAGACAGGGGAACACTGAAGCTTTCTTT.

This clonotype was observed many times. This chain uses TRBV20-1 with TRBJ2-1; 10 positions agree with TRBD2. Germline V lookup: CDR1 DFQATT, CDR2 SNEGSKA (reference sequence). V shed 0 bases, J shed 1 base, and the junction held 3 bases outside the gene matches. This CDR3 contains 16 residues. In DNA, the CDR3 is TGCAGTGCTAGAGACGCTAGCGGGGGATCCTACAATGAGCAGTTCTTC. It specifies CSARDASGGSYNEQFF.

As regards this clonotype: A much larger clonotype is one base distant, so this may be a read error. This rearrangement joins TRBV30 to TRBJ1-5; 7 bases agree with TRBD1. This CDR3 is built from 15 residues. Germline CDR1 reads GTSNPN; CDR2 reads SVGIG (reference sequence). The DNA for the CDR3 is TGTGCCTGGAGTGTACGCAGGGGGTCCGATCAGCCCCGGCATTTT. Translating gives CAWSVRRGSDQPRHF.

In regard to this clonotype: A much larger clone is a single base away; this may be a read error. The V and J genes are TRBV14 and TRBJ2-7; D is possibly TRBD1 (5 bases). Looked up from germline, CDR1 is SGHDN and CDR2 is FVKESK. V was clipped by 3 bases and J by 7 bases, with 19 bases between them. The CDR3 runs 15 residues. The CDR3 region is CASSQKRAAQGEQYF. The CDR3 bases are TGTGCCAGCAGCCAGAAGCGCGCGGCGCAGGGTGAGCAGTACTTC. Full variable domain (rest looked up from reference TRBV14 and TRBJ2-7): EAGVTQFPSHSVIEKGQTVTLRCDPISGHDNLYWYRRVMGKEIKFLLHFVKESKQDESGMPNNRFLAERTGGTYSTLKVQPAELEDSGVYFCASSQKRAAQGEQYFGPGTRLTVT.

This clonotype occurred a few times. This CDR3 is CASSLILPAYNEQFF. The CDR3 DNA reads as TGTGCCAGCAGCTTAATTCTACCGGCGTACAATGAGCAGTTCTTC. The chain combines TRBV7-2 with TRBJ2-1; no firm D call. The CDR3 is 15 amino acids. CDR1 SGHTA and CDR2 FQGNSA come from the germline V gene. V lost 2 bases and J 4 bases, leaving 12 bases between the germline ends.

The rearrangement links TRBV6-5 to TRBJ1-3; 7 bases fit TRBD1. This CDR3 contains 16 residues. Unmatched junction bases numbered 4, after V lost 2 bases and J lost 0 bases. The V gene's germline CDR1 is MNHEY and CDR2 SVGAGI. CDR3 region: CASSYGQVGSGNTIYF. Here the CDR3 DNA reads TGTGCCAGCAGTTACGGACAGGTGGGCTCTGGAAACACCATATATTTT.

The chain uses TRBV18 and TRBJ2-7; possible D gene TRBD1, 6 bases. The V gene lost 3 bases and the J gene lost 3 bases, with 15 bases spanning the gap. CDR3 length: 15 amino acids. The germline V gene encodes CDR1 KGHSH and CDR2 LQKENI. CDR3 loop: CASSPEGGTRYEQYF. The CDR3 DNA sequence: TGTGCCAGCTCACCGGAAGGGGGTACACGCTACGAGCAGTACTTC. The whole variable domain, filled in from reference TRBV18 and TRBJ2-7, reads NAGVMQNPRHLVRRRGQEARLRCSPMKGHSHVYWYRQLPEEGLKFMVYLQKENIIDESGMPKERFSAEFPKEGPSILRIQQVVRGDSAAYFCASSPEGGTRYEQYFGPGTRLTVT.

The rearrangement joins TRBV27 to TRBJ2-1, with D possibly being TRBD2 (6 bases). There are 19 residues in the CDR3. CDR1 is MNHEY and CDR2 is SMNVEV in the germline V gene (reference sequence). V was cut by 2 bases and J by 5 bases, with 25 bases left in between. This CDR3 is CASSLLPGRGGVTNNEQFF. In DNA, the CDR3 is TGTGCCAGCAGTTTACTGCCTGGGCGCGGCGGGGTAACAAACAATGAGCAGTTCTTC.

This clonotype was counted a few times. This chain uses TRBV12-3 or TRBV12-4 with TRBJ1-3; D remains unclear. Trimming cost V 6 bases and J 0 bases, with 9 bases left between them. This CDR3 spans 14 amino acids. In DNA, the CDR3 is TGTGCCAGCAGACCGACTAGCTCTGGAAACACCATATATTTT. Translation gives CASRPTSSGNTIYF.

This clonotype has a count of ten or more. The CDR3, as DNA: TGTGCCAGCAGTGTTTTGAAACGCACAGATACGCAGTATTTT. Protein sequence: CASSVLKRTDTQYF. The chain uses TRBV2 and TRBJ2-3; D gene unclear. The CDR3 is 14 residues long. Trimming left V 4 bases short and J 1 base short, with 9 bases between. Germline V lookup: CDR1 SNHLY, CDR2 FYNNEI.

This clonotype was observed many times. The V call is TRBV28, the J call TRBJ2-1, with 9 bases aligning to TRBD1. The CDR3 spans 15 residues. V lost 5 bases to trimming and J lost 10 bases; unmatched junction nucleotides: 12. Germline V CDR1 and CDR2: MDHEN, SYDVKM. CDR3 region: CASSPSGTGYGEQFF. CDR3 sequence (DNA): TGTGCCAGCAGTCCCTCCGGGACAGGGTATGGAGAGCAGTTCTTC.

The gene calls are TRBV2 and TRBJ2-2, with D maybe TRBD2 (5 bases). This CDR3 is 13 amino acids long. Germline CDR1 reads SNHLY; CDR2 reads FYNNEI. The V and J ends lost 7 bases and 9 bases respectively, with 15 bases between them. CDR3: CASNKLGRRELFF. The CDR3 DNA follows: TGTGCCAGCAATAAACTAGGGCGCAGGGAGCTGTTTTTT.

This clonotype was detected only a few times. V is TRBV7-9 and J is TRBJ2-6; D remains ambiguous. The V end lost 6 bases, the J end lost 3 bases, and 9 bases lay between the germline ends. This CDR3 has 14 amino acids. Germline CDR1 reads SEHNR; CDR2 reads FQNEAQ (reference sequence). The DNA of the CDR3 is TGTGCCAGCAGTCTAGGGTATGGGGCCAACGTCCTGACTTTC. Translated: CASSLGYGANVLTF.

This chain links TRBV7-8 with TRBJ2-7, with D possibly TRBD2 on 6 matching bases. Per the germline V gene, CDR1 is SGHVS and CDR2 is FQNEAQ. Between the trimmed V and J ends, which lost 5 bases and 3 bases, there was a span of 17 bases. This CDR3 spans 15 amino acids. CDR3 amino acids: CASSTRLGEVYEQYF. The CDR3 nucleotides read TGTGCCAGCAGCACGAGGCTAGGGGAGGTCTACGAGCAGTACTTC.

This clonotype was counted at least ten times. An end of the junction does not agree with germline; a read error may underlie this. The chain uses TRBV20-1 and TRBJ2-1; D is undetermined. The CDR3 runs to 14 residues. Germline V gives CDR1 DFQATT, CDR2 SNEGSKA (reference sequence). DNA for the CDR3: TGCAGTGCTAGTGTCCCAGGCGCCTACTATGAGCAGTTCTTC. This codes for CSASVPGAYYEQFF.

This clonotype was seen only a few times. CDR3 region: CASSPPGGGGNIQYF. CDR3 nucleotide sequence: TGTGCCAGCAGTCCACCGGGGGGGGGGGGGAACATTCAGTACTTC. The chain couples TRBV28 to TRBJ2-4; 8 bases map to TRBD2. CDR3 length equals 15 residues. In germline, CDR1 is MDHEN, CDR2 SYDVKM. The V gene end was trimmed by 5 bases and the J gene end by 7 bases; junction bases not matched to a gene: 10.

This clonotype has just a few counts. The chain joins TRBV7-3 to TRBJ2-2; D is possibly TRBD2 (6 bases). This CDR3 has 16 amino acids. Germline-derived CDR1 and CDR2 are SGHTA and FQGTGA. Between the trimmed V and J ends, which lost 6 bases and 0 bases, there was a span of 14 bases. The CDR3 protein is CASRPLALANTGELFF. CDR3 in DNA: TGTGCCAGCAGGCCGCTAGCGCTCGCGAACACCGGGGAGCTGTTTTTT.